The rows below give T cell receptor beta chains drawn from one sample of a study of PD-L1 blockade in urothelial cancer. Sequencing used immunoSEQ multiplex PCR; TCRdb keeps in-frame clones, though not all of them. Of some 27,000 clones detected, around 85% appear once; the ten largest clones hold 2% to 2.5%. The material sequenced was PBMCs, taken around atezolizumab (anti-PD-L1) treatment. The receptors stem from a middle-aged man with urothelial cancer. CDR3s include the opening cysteine and the closing phenylalanine or tryptophan. The D gene is left open where the match is weak. Some rows mark clone size as missing; the rest say once, few, many or name a class of expanded clone.

>.|.|TRBJ2-1|TRBV4-2
TGTGCCAGCAGCCCCGAGTCCTATGCTTCCAATGAGCAGTTCTTC
CASSPESYASNEQFF
>.|TRBD1|TRBJ1-6|TRBV6-4
TGTGCCAGCAGTGACTTAGGACAGGGGAATTCACCCCTCCACTTT
CASSDLGQGNSPLHF
>.|.|TRBJ1-1|TRBV5-1
TGCGCCAGCAGCCCCGGGACATCGAACACTGAAGCTTTCTTT
CASSPGTSNTEAFF
>.|TRBD2|TRBJ2-3|TRBV4-1
TGCGCCAGCACCCCGGGGGGTAGCGGGGGGGCCGGTACGCAGTATTTT
CASTPGGSGGAGTQYF
>.|TRBD1|TRBJ1-2|TRBV15
TGTGCCACCAGCAGAGATCGGGACAGGCGCACTAACTATGGCTACACCTTC
CATSRDRDRRTNYGYTF
>.|.|TRBJ1-5|TRBV5-6
TGTGCCAGCAGCTTAGGAAGGGGGATCTCATCACCCCAGCATTTT
CASSLGRGISSPQHF
>.|.|TRBJ1-1|TRBV9
TGTGCCAGCAGCGTAGGCCCAGAGAACACTGAAGCTTTCTTT
CASSVGPENTEAFF
>.|TRBD1|TRBJ1-1|TRBV27
TGTGCCAGCAGTACAGCCGGGACAGCCAAGAACACTGAAGCTTTCTTT
CASSTAGTAKNTEAFF
>once|TRBD2|TRBJ2-1|TRBV14
TGTGCCAGCAGCCAGTTTCTAGCGGGAGACCCCCCATTCTTC
CASSQFLAGDPPFF
>.|.|TRBJ1-1|TRBV23-1
TGCGCCAGCAGTCAACCGGGACACATAGAGGGGACTGAAGCTTTCTTT
CASSQPGHIEGTEAFF
>.|TRBD2|TRBJ2-1|TRBV2
TGTGCCAGCAGTGATTCCACTAGCGGGGAAAGCTCCTACAATGAGCAGTTCTTC
CASSDSTSGESSYNEQFF